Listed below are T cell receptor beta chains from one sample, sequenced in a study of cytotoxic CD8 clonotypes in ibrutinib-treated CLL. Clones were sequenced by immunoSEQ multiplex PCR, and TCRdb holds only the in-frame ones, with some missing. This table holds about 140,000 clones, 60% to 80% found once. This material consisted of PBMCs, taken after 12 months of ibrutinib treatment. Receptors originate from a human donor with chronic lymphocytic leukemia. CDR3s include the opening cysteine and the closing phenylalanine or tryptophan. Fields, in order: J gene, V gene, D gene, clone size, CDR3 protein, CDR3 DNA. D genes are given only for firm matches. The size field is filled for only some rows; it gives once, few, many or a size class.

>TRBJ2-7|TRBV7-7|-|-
CASSQGVTYEQYF
TGTGCTAGCAGTCAAGGGGTTACCTACGAGCAGTACTTC
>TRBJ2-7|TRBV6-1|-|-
CASQLRPYEQYF
TGTGCCAGCCAGCTTAGACCCTACGAGCAGTACTTC
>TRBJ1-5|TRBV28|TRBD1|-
CASSRDRGSNQPQHF
TGTGCCAGCAGTAGGGACAGGGGCAGCAATCAGCCCCAGCATTTT
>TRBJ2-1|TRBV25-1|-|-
CASNRGGSYNEQFF
TGTGCCAGCAACAGGGGAGGCTCCTACAATGAGCAGTTCTTC
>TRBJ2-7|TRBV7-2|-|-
CASSITWSLLNEQYF
TGTGCCAGCTCCATAACCTGGTCCCTCTTGAACGAGCAGTACTTC
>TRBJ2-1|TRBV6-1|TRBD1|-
CASRTQGASYNEQFF
TGTGCCAGCAGGACCCAGGGGGCCTCCTACAATGAGCAGTTCTTC
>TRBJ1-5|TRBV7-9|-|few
CASSLESQPQHF
TGTGCCAGCAGCTTAGAAAGTCAGCCCCAGCATTTT
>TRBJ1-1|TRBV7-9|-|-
CASSLRGGDDTEAFF
TGTGCCAGCAGCTTACGGGGGGGCGATGACACTGAAGCTTTCTTT
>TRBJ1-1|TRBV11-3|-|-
CASSLLPGGLTEAFF
TGTGCCAGCAGCTTGTTGCCCGGTGGTCTCACTGAAGCTTTCTTT
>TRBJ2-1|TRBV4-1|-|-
CASSLLSTASSYNEQFF
TGCGCCAGCAGCCTTTTGAGTACAGCAAGCTCCTACAATGAGCAGTTCTTC
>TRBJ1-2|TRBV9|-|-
CASSVAPGSNYGYTF
TGTGCCAGCAGCGTAGCCCCAGGGTCCAACTATGGCTACACCTTC
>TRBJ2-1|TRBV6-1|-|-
CASTSGSYNEQFF
TGTGCCAGCACAAGCGGTTCCTACAATGAGCAGTTCTTC
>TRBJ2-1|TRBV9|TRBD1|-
CASSEDRGLINEQFF
TGTGCCAGCAGCGAGGACAGGGGGCTTATCAATGAGCAGTTCTTC
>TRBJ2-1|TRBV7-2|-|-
CASSLAVGYREQFF
TGTGCCAGCAGCTTAGCGGTAGGTTACAGGGAGCAGTTCTTC
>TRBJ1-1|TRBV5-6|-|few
CASSVQGRMNTEAFF
TGTGCCAGCAGCGTTCAGGGGCGCATGAACACTGAAGCTTTCTTT
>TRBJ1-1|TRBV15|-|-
CATSSLRNTEAFF
TGTGCCACCAGCAGTCTGCGGAACACTGAAGCTTTCTTT
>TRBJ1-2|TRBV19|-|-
CASSYGGGQNYGYTF
TGTGCCAGCTCTTACGGGGGGGGCCAAAACTATGGCTACACCTTC
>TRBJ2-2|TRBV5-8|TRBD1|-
CASSLGQGTGELFF
TGTGCCAGCAGCTTGGGACAGGGGACCGGGGAGCTGTTTTTT
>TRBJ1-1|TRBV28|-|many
CASDQSNTEAFF
TGTGCCAGCGACCAAAGTAACACTGAAGCTTTCTTT
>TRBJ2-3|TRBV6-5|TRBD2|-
CASKRGPTDTQYF
TGTGCCAGCAAGCGGGGACCCACAGATACGCAGTATTTT
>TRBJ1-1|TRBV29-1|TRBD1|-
CSVVRDRGTEAFF
TGCAGCGTCGTCCGGGACAGGGGCACTGAAGCTTTCTTT
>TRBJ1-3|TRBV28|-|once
CASSRTGNTIYF
TGTGCCAGCAGTCGAACTGGAAACACCATATATTTT
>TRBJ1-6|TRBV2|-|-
CASRFRNSPLHF
TGTGCCAGCAGGTTTCGGAATTCACCCCTCCACTTT
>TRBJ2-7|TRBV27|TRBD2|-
CASSLTRVAGGYYEQYF
TGTGCCAGCAGTTTAACCCGGGTAGCGGGGGGTTATTACGAGCAGTACTTC
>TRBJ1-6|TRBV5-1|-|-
CASSLEGGALLALHF
TGCGCCAGCAGCTTGGAGGGGGGGGCCCTCTTGGCCCTCCACTTT